This TCR beta chain was identified in a study of kidney transplant recipient with SARS-CoV-2 infection. This clonotype was counted ten times or more. Germline V gives CDR1 MNHEY, CDR2 SVGAGI. The CDR3 contains 15 residues. Trimming cost V 6 bases and J 0 bases; bases outside gene matches: 5. Via MiXCR, TCRdb re-called the reads, giving one row per CDR3 protein. Of fewer than 250,000 distinct CDR3 sequences in the sample, around 26% were seen once. This material consisted of a blood sample, taken at baseline and around day 120 from a kidney transplant recipient. The chain couples TRBV6-5 to TRBJ1-5; 7 nucleotides match TRBD1. The clonotype was recovered from a young adult male patient who had COVID-19 and was a kidney transplant recipient. Some T cells here may be from the graft donor. As DNA, the CDR3 is TGTGCCAGCAGGGCCGGGACAGATAGCAATCAGCCCCAGCATTTT. This translates into CASRAGTDSNQPQHF.